This entry describes one TCR beta chain. TCR beta CDR3 regions were amplified from RNA transcripts. In the first-round RT-PCR of the TCR CDR3, the HTBI primer set was used. MiXCR was run by TCRdb on the multiplex PCR reads, yielding one entry per CDR3 protein. The sample lists approximately 300,000 distinct CDR3 sequences; 16% were seen once. The data derive from a study of T cells in Graves' hyperthyroidism and ophthalmopathy. This CDR3 comprises 14 residues. The ends were cut back, 2 bases at V and 3 bases at J, with 11 bases in the middle. Germline V gives CDR1 SGHDT, CDR2 YYEEEE. Hyperthyroidism of Graves' type that showed no ophthalmopathy progression within 18 months was stable. Disease duration under 2 months; hyperthyroidism patients were aged 18 to 65.

The chain employs TRBV5-6 and TRBJ1-1, with unresolved D. The specimen was blood. This sequence originates from a man aged 25-40 years with Graves' hyperthyroidism. As DNA, the CDR3 is TGTGCCAGCAGCTTTCCTGGGATTGACACTGAAGCTTTCTTT. This translates into CASSFPGIDTEAFF.